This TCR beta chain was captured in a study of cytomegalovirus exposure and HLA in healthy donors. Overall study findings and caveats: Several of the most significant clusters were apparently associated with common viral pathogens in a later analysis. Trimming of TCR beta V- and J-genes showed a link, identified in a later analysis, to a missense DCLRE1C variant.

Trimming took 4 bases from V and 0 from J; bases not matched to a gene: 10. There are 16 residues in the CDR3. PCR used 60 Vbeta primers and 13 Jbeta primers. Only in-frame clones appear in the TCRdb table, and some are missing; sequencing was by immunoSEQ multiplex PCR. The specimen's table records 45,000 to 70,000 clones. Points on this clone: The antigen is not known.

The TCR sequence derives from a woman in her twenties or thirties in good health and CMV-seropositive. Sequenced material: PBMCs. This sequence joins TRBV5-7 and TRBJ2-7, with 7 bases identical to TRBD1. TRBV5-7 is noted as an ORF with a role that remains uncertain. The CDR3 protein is CASSEPGQEDSYEQYF. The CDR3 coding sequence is TGTGCCAGCAGCGAGCCAGGACAGGAGGACTCCTACGAGCAGTACTTC.